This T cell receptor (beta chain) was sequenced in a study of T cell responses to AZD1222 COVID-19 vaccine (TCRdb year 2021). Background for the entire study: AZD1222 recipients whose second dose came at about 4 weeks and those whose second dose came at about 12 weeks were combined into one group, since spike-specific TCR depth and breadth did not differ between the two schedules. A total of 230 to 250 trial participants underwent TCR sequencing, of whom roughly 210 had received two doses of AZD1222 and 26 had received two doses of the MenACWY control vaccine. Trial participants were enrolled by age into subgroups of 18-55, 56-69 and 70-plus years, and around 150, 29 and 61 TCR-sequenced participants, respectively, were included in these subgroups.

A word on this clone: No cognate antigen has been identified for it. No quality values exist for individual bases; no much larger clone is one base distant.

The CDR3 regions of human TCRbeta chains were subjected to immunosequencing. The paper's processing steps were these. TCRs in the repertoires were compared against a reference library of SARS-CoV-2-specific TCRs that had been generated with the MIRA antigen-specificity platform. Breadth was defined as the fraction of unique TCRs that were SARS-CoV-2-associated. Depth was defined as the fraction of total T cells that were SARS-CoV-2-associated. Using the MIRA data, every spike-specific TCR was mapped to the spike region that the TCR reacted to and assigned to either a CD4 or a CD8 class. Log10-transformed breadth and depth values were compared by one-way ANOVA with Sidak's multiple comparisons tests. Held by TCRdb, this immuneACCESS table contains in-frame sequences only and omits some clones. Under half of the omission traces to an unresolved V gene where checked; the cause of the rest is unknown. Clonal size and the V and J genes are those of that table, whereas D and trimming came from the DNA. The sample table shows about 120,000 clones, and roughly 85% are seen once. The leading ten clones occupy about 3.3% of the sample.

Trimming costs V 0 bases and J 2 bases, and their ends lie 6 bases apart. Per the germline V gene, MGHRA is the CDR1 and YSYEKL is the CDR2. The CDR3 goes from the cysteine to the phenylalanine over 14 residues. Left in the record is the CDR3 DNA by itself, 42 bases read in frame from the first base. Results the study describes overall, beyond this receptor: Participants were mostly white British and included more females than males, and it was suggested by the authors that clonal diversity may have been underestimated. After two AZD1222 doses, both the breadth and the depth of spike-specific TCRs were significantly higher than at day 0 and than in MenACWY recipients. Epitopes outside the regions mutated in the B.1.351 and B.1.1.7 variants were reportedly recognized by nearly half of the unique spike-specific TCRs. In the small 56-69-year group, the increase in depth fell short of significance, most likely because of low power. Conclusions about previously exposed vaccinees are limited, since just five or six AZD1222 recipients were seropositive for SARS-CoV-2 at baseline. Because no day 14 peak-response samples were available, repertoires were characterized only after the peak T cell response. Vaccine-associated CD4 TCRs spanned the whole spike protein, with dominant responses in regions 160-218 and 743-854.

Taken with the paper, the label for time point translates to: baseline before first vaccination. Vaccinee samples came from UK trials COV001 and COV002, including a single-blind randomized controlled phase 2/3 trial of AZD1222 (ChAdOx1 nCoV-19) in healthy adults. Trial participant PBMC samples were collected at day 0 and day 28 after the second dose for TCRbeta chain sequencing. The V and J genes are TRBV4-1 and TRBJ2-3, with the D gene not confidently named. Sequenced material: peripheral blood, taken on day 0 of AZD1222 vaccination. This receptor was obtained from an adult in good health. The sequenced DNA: TGCGCCAGCAGCCAAGAAGGCTCCACAGATACGCAGTATTTT. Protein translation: CASSQEGSTDTQYF.